This T cell receptor (beta chain) is from a study of shared clonotypes between healthy human individuals. The CDR3 has 13 residues. V was pared by 6 bases and J by 5 bases, with 14 bases between. Per germline, CDR1 SQVTM and CDR2 ANQGSEA. Measured with immunoSEQ multiplex PCR; TCRdb has only the in-frame clones, and not every one. Of fewer than 550,000 clones in the sample, 75% to 80% were seen once. The TCR comes from a woman aged 40 to 55 in good health. Some clones in this sample may be carry-over from other donors' samples. Sequenced sample: PBMCs. The J gene is TRBJ2-1, the V gene TRBV29-1; maybe TRBD1 (6 bases). The CDR3 protein is CSVAKGDHNEQFF. CDR3 DNA sequence: TGCAGCGTCGCCAAGGGGGACCACAATGAGCAGTTCTTC.